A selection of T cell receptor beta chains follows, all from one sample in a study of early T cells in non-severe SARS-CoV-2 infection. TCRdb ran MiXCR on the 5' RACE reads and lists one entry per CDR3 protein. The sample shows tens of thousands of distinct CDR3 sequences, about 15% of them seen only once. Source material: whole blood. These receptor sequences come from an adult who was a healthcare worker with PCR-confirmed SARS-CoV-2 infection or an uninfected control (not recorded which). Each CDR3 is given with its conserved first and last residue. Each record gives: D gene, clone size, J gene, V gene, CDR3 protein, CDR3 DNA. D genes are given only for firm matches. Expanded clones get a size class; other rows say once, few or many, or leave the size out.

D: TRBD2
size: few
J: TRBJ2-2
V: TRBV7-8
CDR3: CASSLGSLAGYTGELFF
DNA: TGTGCCAGCAGCTTAGGATCACTAGCGGGGTACACCGGGGAGCTGTTTTTT

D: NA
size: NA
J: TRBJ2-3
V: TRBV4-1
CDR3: CASRGTTSRQYF
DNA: TGCGCCAGCAGGGGTACCACGTCTAGGCAGTATTTT

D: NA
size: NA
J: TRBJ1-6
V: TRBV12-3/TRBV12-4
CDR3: CASTKQGMRNSPLHF
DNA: TGTGCCAGCACCAAGCAGGGGATGCGGAATTCACCCCTCCACTTT

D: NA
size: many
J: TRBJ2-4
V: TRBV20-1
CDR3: CSARDRLDRVAKNIQYF
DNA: TGCAGTGCTAGAGATAGATTGGACAGAGTAGCCAAAAACATTCAGTACTTC

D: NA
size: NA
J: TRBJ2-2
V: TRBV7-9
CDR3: CASSSGRNTGELFF
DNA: TGTGCCAGCAGCTCCGGGCGGAACACCGGGGAGCTGTTTTTT

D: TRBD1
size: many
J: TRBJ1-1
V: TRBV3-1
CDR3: CASSLRQGAWRTEAFF
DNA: TGTGCCAGCAGCCTTAGACAGGGGGCGTGGAGAACTGAAGCTTTCTTT

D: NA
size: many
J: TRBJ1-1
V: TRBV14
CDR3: CASSEQSRGTEAFF
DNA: TGTGCCAGCAGCGAGCAGAGTCGGGGCACTGAAGCTTTCTTT

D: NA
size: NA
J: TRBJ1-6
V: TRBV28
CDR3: CASSPGLHNSPLHF
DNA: TGTGCCAGCAGTCCGGGACTGCATAATTCACCCCTCCACTTT

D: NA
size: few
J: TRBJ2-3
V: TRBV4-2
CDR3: CASSQRGGQGTDTQYF
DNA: TGTGCCAGCAGCCAAAGGGGGGGACAGGGCACAGATACGCAGTATTTT

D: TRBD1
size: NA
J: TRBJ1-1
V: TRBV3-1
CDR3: CATRAGTGAVQAFF
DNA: TGTGCCACCCGTGCTGGGACAGGGGCCGTTCAAGCTTTCTTT

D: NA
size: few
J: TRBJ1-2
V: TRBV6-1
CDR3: CASSEALGVGGGYGYTF
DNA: TGTGCCAGCAGTGAAGCGCTTGGGGTTGGGGGCGGCTATGGCTACACCTTC

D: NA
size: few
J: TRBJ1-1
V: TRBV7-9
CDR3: CASSLAGASQRAFF
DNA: TGTGCCAGCAGCTTAGCTGGGGCGTCTCAGAGGGCTTTCTTT

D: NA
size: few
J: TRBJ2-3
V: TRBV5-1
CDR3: CASRGTGDTQYF
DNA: TGCGCCAGCAGGGGTACAGGCGATACGCAGTATTTT

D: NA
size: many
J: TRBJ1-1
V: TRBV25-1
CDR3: CASSEAGTEAFF
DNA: TGTGCCAGCAGTGAAGCCGGGACAGAAGCTTTCTTT

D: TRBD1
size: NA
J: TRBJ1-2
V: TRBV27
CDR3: CASGLRTGSGNGYTF
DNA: TGTGCCAGCGGTTTGAGGACAGGGTCGGGAAATGGCTACACCTTC

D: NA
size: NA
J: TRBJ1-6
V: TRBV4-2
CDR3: CASSDTQGIYNSPLHF
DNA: TGTGCCAGCAGCGACACACAGGGAATTTATAATTCACCCCTCCACTTT

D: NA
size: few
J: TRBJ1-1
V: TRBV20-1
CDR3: CSARRGARTEAFF
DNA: TGCAGTGCCAGGCGGGGGGCGCGGACTGAAGCTTTCTTT

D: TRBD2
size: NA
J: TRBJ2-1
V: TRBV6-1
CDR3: CASSGSGGNYNEQFF
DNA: TGTGCCAGCAGTGGTAGCGGGGGGAATTACAATGAGCAGTTCTTC

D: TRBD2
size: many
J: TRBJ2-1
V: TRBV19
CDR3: CASSGGLAGNNEQFF
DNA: TGTGCCAGTAGTGGAGGACTAGCGGGGAACAATGAGCAGTTCTTC

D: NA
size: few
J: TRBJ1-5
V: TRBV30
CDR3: CAWSLGNGQPQHF
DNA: TGTGCCTGGAGTTTGGGGAACGGCCAGCCCCAGCATTTT

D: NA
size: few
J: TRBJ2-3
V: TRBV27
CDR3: CATSGVDTDTQYF
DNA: TGTGCCACCTCGGGAGTGGACACAGATACGCAGTATTTT

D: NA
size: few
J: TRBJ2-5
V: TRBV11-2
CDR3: CASSLDLGQGTRETQYF
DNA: TGTGCCAGCAGCTTAGATCTAGGTCAGGGAACGAGGGAGACCCAGTACTTC

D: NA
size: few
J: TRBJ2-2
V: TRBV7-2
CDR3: CASSPRRDGGELFF
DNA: TGTGCCAGCAGCCCCCGAAGGGACGGTGGGGAGCTGTTTTTT

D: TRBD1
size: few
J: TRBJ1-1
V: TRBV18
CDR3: CASSYRDRGMTEAFF
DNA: TGTGCCAGCTCGTACAGGGACAGGGGTATGACTGAAGCTTTCTTT

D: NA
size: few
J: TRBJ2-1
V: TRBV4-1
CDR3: CASSQGGATYNEQFF
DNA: TGCGCCAGCAGCCAAGGCGGGGCAACCTACAATGAGCAGTTCTTC

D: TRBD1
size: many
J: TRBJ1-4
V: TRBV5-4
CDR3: CASSGRTGVNEKLFF
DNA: TGTGCCAGCAGCGGACGGACAGGGGTAAACGAAAAACTGTTTTTT

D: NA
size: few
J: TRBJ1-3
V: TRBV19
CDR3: CASSIGETGNTIYF
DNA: TGTGCCAGTAGTATCGGGGAAACTGGAAACACCATATATTTT

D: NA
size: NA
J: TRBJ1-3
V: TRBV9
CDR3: CASSVVGGEGNTIYF
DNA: TGTGCCAGCAGCGTAGTGGGGGGAGAAGGAAACACCATATATTTT

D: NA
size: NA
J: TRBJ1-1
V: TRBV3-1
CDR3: CASSQKTGNRAFF
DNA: TGTGCCAGCAGCCAGAAAACAGGGAACCGAGCTTTCTTT

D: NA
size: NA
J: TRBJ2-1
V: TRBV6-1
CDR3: CASSDGLFRQIYNEQFF
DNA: TGTGCCAGCAGTGATGGTCTCTTTCGGCAGATCTACAATGAGCAGTTCTTC

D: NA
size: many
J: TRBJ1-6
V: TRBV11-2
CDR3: CASSFGTGNSPLHF
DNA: TGTGCCAGCAGCTTTGGGACCGGTAATTCACCCCTCCACTTT

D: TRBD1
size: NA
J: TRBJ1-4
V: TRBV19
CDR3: CASSFVLDRGDEKLFF
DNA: TGTGCCAGTAGTTTCGTATTGGACAGGGGGGATGAAAAACTGTTTTTT

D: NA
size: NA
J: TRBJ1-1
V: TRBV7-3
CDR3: CASSLKWGASTEAFF
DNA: TGTGCCAGCAGCTTAAAGTGGGGGGCAAGCACTGAAGCTTTCTTT

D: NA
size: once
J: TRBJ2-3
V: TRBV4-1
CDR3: CASSQGQETTDTQYF
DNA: TGCGCCAGCAGCCAAGGACAGGAAACCACAGATACGCAGTATTTT

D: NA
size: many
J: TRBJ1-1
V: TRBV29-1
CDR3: CSVTIGAEAFF
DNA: TGCAGCGTCACCATAGGCGCTGAAGCTTTCTTT

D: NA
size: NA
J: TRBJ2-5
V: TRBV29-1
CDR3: CSVDGGRETQYF
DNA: TGCAGCGTTGACGGGGGCCGCGAGACCCAGTACTTC

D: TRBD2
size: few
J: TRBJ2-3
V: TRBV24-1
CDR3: CATSDYSGGKTDTQYF
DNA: TGTGCCACCAGTGATTATAGCGGGGGGAAAACAGATACGCAGTATTTT

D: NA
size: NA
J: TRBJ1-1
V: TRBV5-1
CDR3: CASSSDSINTEAFF
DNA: TGCGCCAGCAGCTCCGACAGCATAAACACTGAAGCTTTCTTT

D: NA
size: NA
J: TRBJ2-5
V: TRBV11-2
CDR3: CASTPGGGRETQYF
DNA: TGTGCCAGCACTCCTGGAGGGGGGCGAGAGACCCAGTACTTC

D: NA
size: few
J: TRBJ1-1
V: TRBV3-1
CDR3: CASSQELGWTEAFF
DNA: TGTGCCAGCAGCCAAGAACTGGGGTGGACTGAAGCTTTCTTT

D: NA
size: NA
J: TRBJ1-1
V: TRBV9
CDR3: CASSVLGEAVGPTEAFF
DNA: TGTGCCAGCAGCGTTTTAGGTGAGGCAGTTGGCCCCACTGAAGCTTTCTTT

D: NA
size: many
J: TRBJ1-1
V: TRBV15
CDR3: CATSRQTNTEAFF
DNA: TGTGCCACCAGCAGACAGACGAACACTGAAGCTTTCTTT

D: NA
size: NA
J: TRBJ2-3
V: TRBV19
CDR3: CANWRPGPSDCTDTQYF
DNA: TGTGCCAACTGGAGACCCGGGCCTAGCGATTGCACAGATACGCAGTATTTT

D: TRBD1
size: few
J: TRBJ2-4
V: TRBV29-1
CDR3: CSVGDRERDIQYF
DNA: TGCAGCGTCGGGGACAGGGAGCGTGACATTCAGTACTTC

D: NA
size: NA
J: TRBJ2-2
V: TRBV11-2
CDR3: CASSLEGVHTGELFF
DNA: TGTGCCAGCAGCTTAGAGGGTGTGCACACCGGGGAGCTGTTTTTT

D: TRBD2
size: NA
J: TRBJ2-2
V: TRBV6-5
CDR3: CASRAGGARTGELFF
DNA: TGTGCCAGCAGGGCCGGGGGGGCCCGGACCGGGGAGCTGTTTTTT

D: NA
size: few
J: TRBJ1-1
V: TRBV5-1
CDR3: CASSFGASTNTEAFF
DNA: TGCGCCAGCAGCTTTGGGGCCTCAACGAACACTGAAGCTTTCTTT

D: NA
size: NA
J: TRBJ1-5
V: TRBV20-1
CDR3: CSARDQDLHQPQHF
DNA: TGCAGTGCTAGAGACCAAGACCTTCACCAGCCCCAGCATTTT

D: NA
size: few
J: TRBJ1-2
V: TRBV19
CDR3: CASSEQIANYGYTF
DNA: TGTGCCAGTAGTGAACAGATAGCTAACTATGGCTACACCTTC

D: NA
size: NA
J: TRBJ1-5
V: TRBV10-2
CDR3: CASTPLSNQPQHF
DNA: TGCGCCAGTACACCTCTAAGCAATCAGCCCCAGCATTTT

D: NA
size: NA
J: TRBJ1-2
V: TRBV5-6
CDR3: CASSETGTRAF
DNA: TGTGCCAGCAGCGAGACAGGAACTAGAGCCTTC

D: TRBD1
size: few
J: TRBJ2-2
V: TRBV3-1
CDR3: CASSQVARGQGKNTGELFF
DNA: TGTGCCAGCAGCCAAGTGGCTCGGGGACAGGGAAAGAACACCGGGGAGCTGTTTTTT

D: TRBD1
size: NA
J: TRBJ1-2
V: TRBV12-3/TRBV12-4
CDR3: CASSPQGTGLSGTF
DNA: TGTGCCAGCAGTCCCCAGGGGACAGGCCTTTCGGGCACCTTC

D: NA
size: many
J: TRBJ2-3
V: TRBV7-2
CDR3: CASSFSGSIGTDTQYF
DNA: TGTGCCAGCAGCTTCAGCGGTTCGATCGGCACAGATACGCAGTATTTT

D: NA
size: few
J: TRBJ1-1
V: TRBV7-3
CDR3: CASSLLGVLNTEAFF
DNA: TGTGCCAGCAGCTTACTCGGTGTTCTGAACACTGAAGCTTTCTTT

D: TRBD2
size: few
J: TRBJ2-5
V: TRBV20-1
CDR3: CSASRHGGDQETQYF
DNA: TGCAGTGCTTCCCGCCATGGGGGGGACCAAGAGACCCAGTACTTC

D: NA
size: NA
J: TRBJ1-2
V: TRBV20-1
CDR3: CSASNNYGYTF
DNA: TGCAGTGCTAGCAACAACTATGGCTACACCTTC

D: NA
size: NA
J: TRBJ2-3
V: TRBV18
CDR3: CASSRGQNTDTQYF
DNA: TGTGCCAGCTCACGAGGACAGAACACAGATACGCAGTATTTT